These 14 T cell receptor beta chains were all obtained from the same sample, sequenced in a study of early T cells in non-severe SARS-CoV-2 infection. TCRdb itself ran the 5' RACE reads through MiXCR, one entry per CDR3 protein. The repertoire includes more than 25,000 distinct CDR3 sequences, 4.5% to 7% of them detected once, and 10% to 15% sits in the top ten. Sequences were obtained from whole blood. The origin of the receptors is an adult who was a healthcare worker with PCR-confirmed SARS-CoV-2 infection or an uninfected control (not recorded which).

The sample holds many counts of this clonotype. The chain couples TRBV3-1 to TRBJ2-5, with 8 bases fitting TRBD1. V lost 0 bases to trimming and J lost 3 bases; unmatched junction nucleotides: 6. The CDR3 length is 16 residues. CDR1 is LGHDT and CDR2 is YNNKEL in the germline V gene (reference sequence). This chain's CDR3 is CASSQEGTGPKETQYF. As DNA, the CDR3 is TGTGCCAGCAGCCAAGAGGGGACAGGACCCAAAGAGACCCAGTACTTC.

This clonotype has only a few counts. The chain links TRBV10-3 to TRBJ1-5, with D perhaps matching TRBD1 (5 bases). The CDR3 is made up of 13 amino acids. The V and J ends lost 6 bases and 0 bases respectively, with 6 bases between them. CDR1 and CDR2 (germline): ENHRY, SYGVKD. The CDR3 bases are TGTGCCATCAGCAGGGATAGCAATCAGCCCCAGCATTTT. It specifies CAISRDSNQPQHF.

Many counts were recorded for this clonotype. The chain links TRBV12-3 or TRBV12-4 to TRBJ1-6; 8 nucleotides match TRBD1. The CDR3 sequence is 16 residues long. V shed 9 bases, J shed 10 bases, and the junction held 17 bases outside the gene matches. The CDR3 DNA reads TGTGCCAGTTGTTCGCGAAGAGACAGGGGTGGCTCACCCCTCCACTTT. It translates to CASCSRRDRGGSPLHF.

The chain uses TRBV18 and TRBJ2-4; the match to TRBD2 covers 11 bases. The CDR3 runs 15 residues. Germline CDR1 and CDR2: KGHSH and LQKENI. Losses at the gene ends were 0 bases for V and 10 bases for J; bases not matched to a gene: 5. CDR3 nucleotide sequence: TGTGCCAGCTCACCACCTAGCGGGGGGGCCGGAATTCAGTACTTC. Amino acids: CASSPPSGGAGIQYF.

This clonotype was recorded at least ten times. The rearrangement links TRBV5-1 to TRBJ1-2; D unresolved. Germline values: CDR1 SGHRS, CDR2 YFSETQ. The CDR3 has 17 amino acids. Trimming took 4 bases from V and 8 from J, leaving 27 bases between them. CDR3 amino acids: CASSPLYGEVLKEGYTF. In DNA, the CDR3 is TGCGCCAGCAGCCCACTCTACGGGGAGGTTTTAAAGGAGGGCTACACCTTC.

This clonotype was counted many times. The V and J genes are TRBV11-2 and TRBJ2-7; no definite D call. The ends were cut back, 1 base at V and 7 bases at J, with 17 bases in the middle. The CDR3 length is 15 residues. CDR1 SGHAT and CDR2 FQNNGV come from the germline V gene. DNA for the CDR3: TGTGCCAGCAGCTTAGGGTTAGGTCTGCAAGGGGAGCAGTACTTC. The encoded protein is CASSLGLGLQGEQYF.

The CDR3 protein is CASNFRTGLYYGYTF. DNA for the CDR3: TGTGCCAGCAACTTCCGGACCGGACTATACTATGGCTACACCTTC. The chain carries TRBV28 and TRBJ1-2; D ambiguous. The CDR3 runs 15 residues. Germline V CDR1 and CDR2: MDHEN, SYDVKM. V lost 7 bases and J lost 3, with 18 bases in between.

This clonotype was counted many times. The genes are TRBV5-4 and TRBJ2-3; a weak D match, TRBD2 (6 bases). The CDR3 consists of 16 residues. From germline, CDR1 is SGHNT and CDR2 YYREEE (reference sequence). V lost 3 bases and J 1 base, leaving 15 bases between the germline ends. The CDR3 DNA reads TGTGCCAGCAGCTCGGGGGTGGGGCGCGGCACAGATACGCAGTATTTT. This codes for CASSSGVGRGTDTQYF.

This clonotype was detected many times. The chain has TRBV7-9 and TRBJ2-5; no clear D gene. V lost 4 bases and J lost 3, with 12 bases in between. Germline V CDR1 and CDR2: SEHNR, FQNEAQ (reference sequence). The CDR3 extends over 14 amino acids. CDR3 sequence (DNA): TGTGCCAGCAGCTACTCGACTGTGAAAGAGACCCAGTACTTC. It yields the protein CASSYSTVKETQYF.

The V call is TRBV5-4, the J call TRBJ2-3; 8 bases align to TRBD2. This CDR3 contains 14 residues. J was trimmed by 0 bases and V by 9 bases; bases with no gene match: 6. The V gene's germline CDR1 is SGHNT and CDR2 YYREEE (reference sequence). The CDR3 spells CATSSGTSTDTQYF. Here the CDR3 DNA reads TGTGCCACCAGTAGCGGGACTAGCACAGATACGCAGTATTTT.

Points on this clonotype: A much larger clone differs by one base, so this may be a read error. This likely comes from a read error, as the CDR3 has no conserved phenylalanine or tryptophan at its end. This chain connects TRBV5-5 to TRBJ1-2; 7 positions agree with TRBD1. In germline, CDR1 is SGHKS, CDR2 YYEKEE (reference sequence). The V segment lost 4 bases and the J segment 0 bases; nucleotides outside the gene matches: 6. This CDR3 has 15 residues. CDR3 DNA: TGTGCCAGCAGCACCGGACAGGAATCTAACTATGGCTACACCCTC. This sequence encodes CASSTGQESNYGYTL.

This clonotype was observed a handful of times. Its ends do not fully match the called genes, so a read error is possible. The chain couples TRBV7-7 to TRBJ2-5, with D perhaps being TRBD1 or TRBD2 (5 bases each). The germline gives CDR1 SSHAT, CDR2 FNYEAQ (reference sequence). The CDR3 totals 14 residues. CDR3 sequence (DNA): TGTGCTAGCAGCCCGACGGGGACCCAAGAGACCCAGTACTTC. Amino acid sequence: CASSPTGTQETQYF.

This chain connects TRBV12-3 or TRBV12-4 to TRBJ2-3; 8 bases line up with TRBD1. This CDR3 has 15 amino acids. The V and J ends lost 5 bases and 4 bases, in that order; junction bases with no gene match: 8. CDR3 amino acids: CASSPPSDRADTQYF. CDR3 in DNA: TGTGCCAGCAGTCCCCCATCGGACAGGGCAGATACGCAGTATTTT.

This clonotype showed up many times. This chain connects TRBV5-1 to TRBJ2-4; a possible D gene is TRBD1 (8 bases). V lost 0 bases and J 4 bases, leaving 14 bases between the germline ends. The germline V gene has CDR1 SGHRS and CDR2 YFSETQ. The CDR3 sequence is 16 residues long. CDR3 nucleotides: TGCGCCAGCAGCTTGGCCGGACAGGGAGGGAAAAACATTCAGTACTTC. This sequence encodes CASSLAGQGGKNIQYF.